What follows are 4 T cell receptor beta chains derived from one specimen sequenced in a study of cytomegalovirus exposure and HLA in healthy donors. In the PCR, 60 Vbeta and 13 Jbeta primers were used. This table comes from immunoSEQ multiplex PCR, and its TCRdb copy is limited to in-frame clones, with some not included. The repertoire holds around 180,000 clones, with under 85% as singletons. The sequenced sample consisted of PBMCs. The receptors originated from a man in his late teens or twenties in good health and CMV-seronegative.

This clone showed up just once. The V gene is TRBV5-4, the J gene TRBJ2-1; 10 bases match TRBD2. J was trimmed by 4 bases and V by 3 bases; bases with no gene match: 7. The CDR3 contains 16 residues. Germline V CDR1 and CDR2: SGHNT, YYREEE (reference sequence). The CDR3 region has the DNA TGTGCCAGCAGCTCCGCTAGCGGGAGAAATTACAATGAGCAGTTCTTC. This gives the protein CASSSASGRNYNEQFF. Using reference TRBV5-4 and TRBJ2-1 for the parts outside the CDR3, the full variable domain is ETGVTQSPTHLIKTRGQQVTLRCSSQSGHNTVSWYQQALGQGPQFIFQYYREEENGRGNFPPRFSGLQFPNYSSELNVNALELDDSALYLCASSSASGRNYNEQFFGPGTRLTVL.

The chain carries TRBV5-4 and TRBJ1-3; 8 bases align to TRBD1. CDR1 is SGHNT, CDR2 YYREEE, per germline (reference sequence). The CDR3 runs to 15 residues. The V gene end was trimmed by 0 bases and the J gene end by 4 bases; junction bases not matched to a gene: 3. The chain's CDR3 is CASSLGRGRGNTIYF. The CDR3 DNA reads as TGTGCCAGCAGCTTGGGCAGGGGGCGAGGAAACACCATATATTTT.

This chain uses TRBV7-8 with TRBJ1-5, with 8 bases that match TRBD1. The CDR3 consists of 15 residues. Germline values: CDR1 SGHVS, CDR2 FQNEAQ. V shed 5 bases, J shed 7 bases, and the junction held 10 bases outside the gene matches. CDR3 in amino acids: CASSPLRTGRQPQHF. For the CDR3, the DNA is TGTGCCAGCAGCCCCCTCAGGACAGGGAGGCAGCCCCAGCATTTT.

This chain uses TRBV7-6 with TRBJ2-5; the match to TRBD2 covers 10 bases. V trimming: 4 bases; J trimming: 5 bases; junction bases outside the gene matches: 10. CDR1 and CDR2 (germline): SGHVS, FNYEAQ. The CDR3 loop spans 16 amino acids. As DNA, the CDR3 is TGTGCCAGCAGCTCCCGAATAGCGGGGGGACGCGAGACCCAGTACTTC. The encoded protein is CASSSRIAGGRETQYF.